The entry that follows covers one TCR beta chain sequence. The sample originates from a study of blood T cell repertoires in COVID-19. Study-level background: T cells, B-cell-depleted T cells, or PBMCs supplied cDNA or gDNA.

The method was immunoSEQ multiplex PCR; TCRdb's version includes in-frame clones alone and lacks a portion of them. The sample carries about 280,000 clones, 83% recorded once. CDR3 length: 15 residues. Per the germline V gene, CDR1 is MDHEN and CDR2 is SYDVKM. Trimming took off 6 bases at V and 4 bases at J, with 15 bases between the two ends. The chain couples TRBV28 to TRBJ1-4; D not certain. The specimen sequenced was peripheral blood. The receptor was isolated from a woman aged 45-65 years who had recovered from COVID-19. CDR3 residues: CASRSLPAGNEKLFF. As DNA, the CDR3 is TGTGCCAGCAGGTCACTACCGGCCGGTAATGAAAAACTGTTTTTT.